Listed below are T cell receptor beta chains from one sample, sequenced in a study of blood T cell repertoires in COVID-19. Method: immunoSEQ multiplex PCR; TCRdb's copy keeps in-frame clones and lacks some. The sample includes some 270,000 clones, more than 85% of them seen just once. The source material was peripheral blood. Receptor source: a man younger than 45 with acute or convalescent COVID-19. The CDR3 runs from the conserved cysteine through the conserved F or W. A D gene is named only where the DNA matches it firmly. A row's size may be missing; if present it is once, few, many or a size class.

V gene: TRBV11-2
J gene: TRBJ1-1
clone size: .
D gene: .
CDR3 protein: CASSLVNRENTEAFF
CDR3 DNA: TGTGCCAGCAGCTTAGTAAACAGAGAGAACACTGAAGCTTTCTTT

V gene: TRBV5-1
J gene: TRBJ1-6
clone size: .
D gene: .
CDR3 protein: CASSPSGGDNSPLHF
CDR3 DNA: TGCGCCAGCAGCCCATCTGGGGGGGATAATTCACCCCTCCACTTT

V gene: TRBV3-1/TRBV3-2
J gene: TRBJ2-1
clone size: .
D gene: TRBD2
CDR3 protein: CASSLLGGGAVYNEQFF
CDR3 DNA: TGTGCCAGCAGCCTGCTTGGGGGGGGAGCCGTTTACAATGAGCAGTTCTTC

V gene: TRBV12-3/TRBV12-4
J gene: TRBJ1-2
clone size: .
D gene: TRBD1
CDR3 protein: CASSLTGPYGYTF
CDR3 DNA: TGTGCCAGCAGTTTGACAGGGCCTTATGGCTACACCTTC

V gene: TRBV14
J gene: TRBJ1-3
clone size: .
D gene: TRBD1
CDR3 protein: CASSRQGIPGNTIYF
CDR3 DNA: TGTGCCAGCAGCCGACAGGGGATCCCTGGAAACACCATATATTTT

V gene: TRBV15
J gene: TRBJ2-4
clone size: .
D gene: .
CDR3 protein: CATRAADIQYF
CDR3 DNA: TGTGCCACCAGAGCGGCGGACATTCAGTACTTC

V gene: TRBV5-6
J gene: TRBJ1-2
clone size: few
D gene: .
CDR3 protein: CASIGSDVAYGYTF
CDR3 DNA: TGTGCCAGCATCGGGTCAGACGTAGCCTATGGCTACACCTTC

V gene: TRBV2
J gene: TRBJ1-3
clone size: .
D gene: .
CDR3 protein: CASKEQVSGNTIYF
CDR3 DNA: TGTGCCAGCAAAGAACAGGTCTCTGGAAACACCATATATTTT

V gene: TRBV27
J gene: TRBJ2-1
clone size: .
D gene: TRBD2
CDR3 protein: CASSPPAGGFIEQFF
CDR3 DNA: TGTGCCAGCAGTCCCCCAGCGGGAGGGTTCATCGAGCAGTTCTTC

V gene: TRBV2
J gene: TRBJ1-3
clone size: .
D gene: TRBD1
CDR3 protein: CASSERTGKNTIYF
CDR3 DNA: TGTGCCAGCAGTGAAAGGACAGGGAAGAACACCATATATTTT

V gene: TRBV3-1/TRBV3-2
J gene: TRBJ1-6
clone size: .
D gene: TRBD1
CDR3 protein: CASSQVGTGINSPLHF
CDR3 DNA: TGTGCCAGCAGCCAAGTGGGGACAGGGATTAATTCACCCCTCCACTTT

V gene: TRBV4-1
J gene: TRBJ2-1
clone size: .
D gene: .
CDR3 protein: CASSQGLGTPEQFF
CDR3 DNA: TGCGCCAGCAGCCAGGGCCTCGGGACTCCCGAGCAGTTCTTC

V gene: TRBV24-1
J gene: TRBJ2-7
clone size: once
D gene: TRBD2
CDR3 protein: CATSDPSLAGGEEQYF
CDR3 DNA: TGTGCCACCAGTGATCCGTCACTAGCGGGAGGTGAGGAGCAGTACTTC

V gene: TRBV19
J gene: TRBJ2-6
clone size: .
D gene: .
CDR3 protein: CASSQNGVSGANVLTF
CDR3 DNA: TGTGCCAGTAGTCAAAACGGGGTCTCTGGGGCCAACGTCCTGACTTTC

V gene: TRBV28
J gene: TRBJ2-1
clone size: .
D gene: TRBD1
CDR3 protein: CASSSFGQGRNEQFF
CDR3 DNA: TGTGCCAGCTCCTCATTTGGACAGGGACGCAATGAGCAGTTCTTC

V gene: TRBV6-6
J gene: TRBJ2-7
clone size: .
D gene: TRBD1
CDR3 protein: CAGGTGLYEQYF
CDR3 DNA: TGTGCCGGAGGGACAGGGCTCTACGAGCAGTACTTC